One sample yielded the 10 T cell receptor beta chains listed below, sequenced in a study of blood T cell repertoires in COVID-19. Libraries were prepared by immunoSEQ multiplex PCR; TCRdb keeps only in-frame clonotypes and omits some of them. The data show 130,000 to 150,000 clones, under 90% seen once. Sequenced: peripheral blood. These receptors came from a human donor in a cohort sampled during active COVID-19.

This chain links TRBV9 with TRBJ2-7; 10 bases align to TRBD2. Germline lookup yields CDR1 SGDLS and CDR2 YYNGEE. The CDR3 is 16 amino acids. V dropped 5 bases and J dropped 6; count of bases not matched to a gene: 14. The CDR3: CASSAGGLAGVSEQYF. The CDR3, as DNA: TGTGCCAGCAGTGCGGGGGGGCTAGCGGGAGTGTCCGAGCAGTACTTC.

The CDR3 here is CASSGQNYGYTF. The CDR3 DNA reads TGTGCCAGCAGTGGACAGAACTATGGCTACACCTTC. The gene calls are TRBV28 and TRBJ1-2, with D maybe TRBD1 (6 bases). V lost 5 bases, J lost 2 bases, and 6 bases lay in between. CDR1 and CDR2 (germline): MDHEN, SYDVKM. The CDR3 is 12 residues long.

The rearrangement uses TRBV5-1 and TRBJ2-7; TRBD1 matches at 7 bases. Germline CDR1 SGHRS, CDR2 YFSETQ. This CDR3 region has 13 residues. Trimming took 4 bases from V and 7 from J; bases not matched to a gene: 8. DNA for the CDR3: TGCGCCAGCAGCCCATCCTGGGGACAGGAGCAGTACTTC. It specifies CASSPSWGQEQYF.

The CDR3 loop reads CASSFTSGGGRETQYF. In nucleotides, the CDR3 is TGCGCCAGCAGCTTCACTAGCGGGGGAGGTCGGGAGACCCAGTACTTC. The V call is TRBV5-1, the J call TRBJ2-5; 11 bases agree with TRBD2. V lost 2 bases and J lost 5; bases outside the gene matches: 8. This CDR3 is built from 16 residues. Germline values: CDR1 SGHRS, CDR2 YFSETQ.

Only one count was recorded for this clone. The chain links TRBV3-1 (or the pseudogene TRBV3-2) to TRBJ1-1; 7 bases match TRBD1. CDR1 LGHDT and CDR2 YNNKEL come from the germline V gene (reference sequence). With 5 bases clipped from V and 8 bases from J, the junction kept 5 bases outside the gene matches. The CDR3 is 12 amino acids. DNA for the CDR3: TGTGCCAGCAGCTTCACAGGGGCAGAAGCTTTCTTT. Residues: CASSFTGAEAFF.

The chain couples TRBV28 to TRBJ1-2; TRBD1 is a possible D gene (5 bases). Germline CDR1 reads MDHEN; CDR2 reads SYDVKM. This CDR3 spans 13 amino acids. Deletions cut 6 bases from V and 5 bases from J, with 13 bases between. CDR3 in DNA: TGTGCCAGCAGCCTCGGGACTTGGTATGGCTACACCTTC. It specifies CASSLGTWYGYTF.

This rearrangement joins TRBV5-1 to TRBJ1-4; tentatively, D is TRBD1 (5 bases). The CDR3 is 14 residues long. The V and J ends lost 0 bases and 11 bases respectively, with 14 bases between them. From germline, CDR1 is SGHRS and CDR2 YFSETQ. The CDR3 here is CASSLAWGGAKLFF. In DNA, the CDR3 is TGCGCCAGCAGCTTGGCCTGGGGCGGGGCGAAACTGTTTTTT.

The CDR3 protein is CASSQDSTEQYF. The CDR3 DNA sequence: TGTGCCAGCAGCCAAGATTCTACCGAGCAGTACTTC. The rearrangement joins TRBV4-2 to TRBJ2-7; D call uncertain. The CDR3 sequence is 12 residues long. V was cut by 0 bases and J by 6 bases, with 6 bases left in between. Looked up from germline, CDR1 is LGHNA and CDR2 is YNFKEQ.

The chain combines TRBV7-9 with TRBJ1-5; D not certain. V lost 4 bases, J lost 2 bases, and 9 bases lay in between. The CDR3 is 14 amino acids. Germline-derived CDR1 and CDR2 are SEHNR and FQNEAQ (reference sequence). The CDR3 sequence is CASSYHTGNQPQHF. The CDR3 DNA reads TGTGCCAGCAGCTATCATACAGGCAATCAGCCCCAGCATTTT.

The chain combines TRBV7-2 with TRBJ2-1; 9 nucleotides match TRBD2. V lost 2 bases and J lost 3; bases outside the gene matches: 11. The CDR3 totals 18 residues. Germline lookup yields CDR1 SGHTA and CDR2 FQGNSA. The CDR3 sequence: CASSLSGRLAGLYNEQFF. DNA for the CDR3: TGTGCCAGCAGCTTATCGGGTAGGCTAGCGGGGCTCTACAATGAGCAGTTCTTC.